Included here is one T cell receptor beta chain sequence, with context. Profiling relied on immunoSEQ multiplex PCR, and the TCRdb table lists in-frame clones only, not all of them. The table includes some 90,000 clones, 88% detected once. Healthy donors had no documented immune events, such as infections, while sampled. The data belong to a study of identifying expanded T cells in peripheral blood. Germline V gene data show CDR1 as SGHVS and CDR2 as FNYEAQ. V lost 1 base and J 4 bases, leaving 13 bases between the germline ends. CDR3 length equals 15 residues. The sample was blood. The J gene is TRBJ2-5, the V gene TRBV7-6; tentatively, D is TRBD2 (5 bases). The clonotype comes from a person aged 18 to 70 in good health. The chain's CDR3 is CASSLVARGAETQYF. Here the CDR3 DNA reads TGTGCCAGCAGCTTAGTCGCCCGGGGAGCAGAGACCCAGTACTTC.